The following is a T cell receptor (beta chain) sequence with its context. This clonotype was observed at least ten times. Its antigen is not yet known. Per-nucleotide qualities are absent, and no much larger clonotype sits a single base away. This specimen comes from a study of beta chain bispecific antibodies for T cell cancers (dated by TCRdb to 2020 to 2022). About the full investigation: Healthy donor T cells were cocultured with T cell leukemia lines and bispecific antibodies, then TRBV sequencing of surviving cells measured the depletion of each TRBV family. Jurkat cells expressed surface TRBV12 (TRBV12-3), and HPB-ALL cells expressed surface TRBV5-5. What the research found in general, with its limitations: Cross-reactivity of the anti-TRBV5-5 antibody with TRBV5-6 was attributed to high sequence similarity between the two genes. Leukemia cell line cells were mixed with normal T cells in each sequenced sample, and most of the targeted TRBV signal was derived from the leukemia cells rather than from the normal T cells.

The CDR3 has 14 amino acids, counting the end cysteine and phenylalanine. Only the CDR3 portion is preserved as DNA: 42 bases, with reading frame beginning at the first base. Trimming costs V 3 bases and J 1 base, and their ends lie 13 bases apart. Via the germline V gene (reference sequence), CDR1 is DFQATT and CDR2 SNEGSKA. Unique molecular identifier barcodes were built into the libraries and used for clonotype quantification. Qiagen AllPrep DNA/RNA Micro kits were used to isolate total RNA, and an Agilent TapeStation was used to check RNA quality. TCR beta libraries were built by 5' RACE: cDNA synthesis followed by two PCR steps using TCR beta constant-region gene-specific primers. An Illumina MiSeq platform was used to sequence the TCR beta libraries. Concerning the study's data processing: MIGEC, MiXCR and VDJtools were used for read processing. The frequency of each clonotype was calculated as the fraction of all unique molecular identifiers in the sample that belonged to that clonotype. Nonfunctional TRBV genes listed as pseudogenes or open reading frames in IMGT, such as TRBV1, TRBV12-1 and TRBV21, were excluded. The raw public reads went through TCRdb reprocessing: fastp at Q25, MiXCR clone calling, in-frame beta chains kept. Rows are unified per CDR3 protein, each entry keeping the most common DNA and genes. The V and J calls were determined by TCRdb, not by the authors. For this sample the table gives tens of thousands of distinct CDR3 sequences, of which about 2.6% were detected only once. The ten top clones hold over 25% of the sample.

T cells were expanded from blood mononuclear cells for approximately three days with either the anti-CD3 antibody OKT3 or CD3/CD28 Dynabeads. The culture conditions for expanded T cells were RPMI 1640 plus 10% fetal bovine serum, recombinant human IL-2 (about 100 IU/ml) and IL-7 (about 5 ng/ml). For cocultures, some 50,000 normal T cells were combined with some 50,000 target cells and bispecific antibody in about 98 ul and incubated for about 18 hours at 37 degrees C. Every bispecific antibody was made of two single-chain variable fragments, expressed in a single-chain diabody format carrying a His tag. Healthy human donors supplied the effector T cells, with peripheral blood mononuclear cells isolated from leukapheresis samples using Ficoll density gradient centrifugation.

This receptor chain uses TRBV20-1 and TRBJ2-7, with the D assignment possibly TRBD1 or TRBD2, given 5 matching bases for each. Input material: healthy donor T cells cultured with leukemia cells. The clonotype was recovered from a human donor in good health. Some clones in this sample may be carry-over from other donors' samples. The sequence in DNA is TGCAGTGCTAGGAGTGTCGAGGGGTCCTACGAGCAGTACTTC. Its amino acids are CSARSVEGSYEQYF.